This T cell receptor (beta chain) was captured in a study of CD8 T cells in ankylosing spondylitis. The TCR beta libraries were generated through quantitative 5'-RACE incorporating molecular barcodes. TCRdb analysed the 5' RACE reads with MiXCR anew, one entry per CDR3 protein. The sample consists of roughly 220,000 distinct CDR3 sequences, approximately 16% of them appearing once. V lost 2 bases and J lost 8; bases outside the gene matches: 8. Per the germline V gene, CDR1 is KGHDR and CDR2 is SFDVKD. The CDR3 spans 15 residues. General study findings and limits: Both synovial fluid and blood in reactive arthritis had previously been reported to carry some motif variants. Within ankylosing spondylitis blood, a TCR beta motif made up of eight highly homologous variants appeared to be characteristic. Peripheral blood held disease-linked clones only at relatively low frequency, and these were CD8+. Matched ankylosing spondylitis synovial fluid reportedly showed significant enrichment of disease-linked clones.

About this clonotype itself: Its antigen is as yet unknown.

Sequenced sample: blood, either unsorted or a sorted T cell fraction (not recorded which). V gene TRBV24-1 combines with J gene TRBJ2-1; 7 bases are a match to TRBD2. This TCR came from a male donor with ankylosing spondylitis. The CDR3 region is CATSDSLAAVDEQFF. CDR3 bases: TGTGCCACCAGTGATTCCCTAGCGGCCGTGGATGAGCAGTTCTTC.